This TCR beta chain appears in the sequencing data of a study of cytomegalovirus exposure and HLA in healthy donors. Comment on this clone: Its target is unknown.

General study points: Most of the TCR beta V segments (in an earlier analysis) were productive either about 87% or about 30% of the time. Presence/absence analyses rested on an assumption that sequencing depth was roughly uniform across donors. TCR beta chains numbering 164 were designated cytomegalovirus-associated.

PCR used 60 Vbeta primers and 13 Jbeta primers. Data came from immunoSEQ multiplex PCR; TCRdb stores just in-frame clones and leaves some out. The data contain roughly 160,000 clones, roughly 80% of them singletons. This CDR3 contains 17 residues. The germline V gene has CDR1 MGHRA and CDR2 YSYEKL. V lost 3 bases and J 7 bases, leaving 19 bases between the germline ends. This receptor was taken from a male donor in good health and CMV-seronegative. Input material: PBMCs. The J gene is TRBJ1-6, the V gene TRBV4-1, with unresolved D. The CDR3 region is CASSQNPGPSLNSPLHF. In DNA, the CDR3 is TGCGCCAGCAGCCAGAACCCCGGTCCTTCTCTCAATTCACCCCTCCACTTT.